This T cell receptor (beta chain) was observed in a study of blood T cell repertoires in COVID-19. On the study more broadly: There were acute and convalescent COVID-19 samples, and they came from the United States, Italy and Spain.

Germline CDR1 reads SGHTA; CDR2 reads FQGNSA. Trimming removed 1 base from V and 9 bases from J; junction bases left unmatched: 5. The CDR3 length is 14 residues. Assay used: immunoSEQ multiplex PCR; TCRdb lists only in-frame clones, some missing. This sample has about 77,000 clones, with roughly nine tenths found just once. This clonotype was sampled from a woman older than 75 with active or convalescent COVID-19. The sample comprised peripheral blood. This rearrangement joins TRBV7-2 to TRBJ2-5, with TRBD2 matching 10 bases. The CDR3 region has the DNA TGTGCCAGCAGCTTAGAGCGGGGGGGCCGGGCCCAGTACTTC. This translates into CASSLERGGRAQYF.